This T cell receptor beta chain was observed in a study of blood T cells in healthy people across ages. The CDR3 totals 15 residues. Trimming took 0 bases from V and 3 from J, leaving 10 bases between them. Germline V gene lookup returns CDR1 SEHNR and CDR2 FQNEAQ (reference sequence). Extractions gave at least 5 micrograms of total RNA per sample. A sample-barcoded 5' primer and a J-beta primer mix were used in a second PCR of roughly 6 to 11 cycles. MiXCR, run by TCRdb on the 5' RACE reads, gives a single entry per CDR3 protein. The sample yields over 1,500,000 distinct CDR3 sequences, roughly 49% seen once.

The rearrangement joins TRBV7-9 to TRBJ2-3, with a weak D call TRBD2 (5 bases). This clonotype was sampled from a woman aged 40 to 50 in good health. The sequenced sample was blood. CDR3 sequence (DNA): TGTGCCAGCAGCTTAGCCCCGCTAGCTACAGATACGCAGTATTTT. Amino acid sequence: CASSLAPLATDTQYF.